This T cell receptor (beta chain) was identified in a study of CD8 T cells in Susac syndrome (dated by TCRdb to between 2018 and 2021). About the study as a whole: Of the Susac syndrome patients who were sequenced, roughly 8 were in clinical remission while five or six had clinically active disease. Susac syndrome patients were therapy-naive, on corticosteroids (some also receiving IVIg), or on IVIg alone at blood withdrawal. Whether CD8+ T cell activation and differentiation in Susac syndrome was antigen driven was tested using repertoire sequencing.

The junction shows trimming of 2 bases on V and 6 bases on J, plus 11 bases between the germline ends. Reading the germline V gene gives CDR1 KGHSH and CDR2 LQKENI. Including the terminal cysteine and phenylalanine, the CDR3 comprises 13 residues. Only CDR3 DNA is held: 39 bases, read in frame from base 1. On this clonotype: What antigen it recognizes has not been identified. Per-nucleotide qualities are absent, and no much larger clonotype sits a single base away.

Overall study results and their limits: The number of individuals in the TCR sequencing and HLA analysis was recognized as being relatively small. No clonal expansion was detected in the CD4+ T cell repertoire of Susac syndrome patients.

Peripheral blood CD8+ and CD4+ T cells from healthy donors, Susac syndrome patients and multiple sclerosis patients were profiled using high-throughput TCR beta sequencing. The Susac syndrome patients fulfilled recently defined diagnostic criteria for definite or probable disease. CD8+ TEMRA cells were enriched by FACS, while bulk CD8+ and CD4+ T cells were purified by magnetic negative isolation. Blood was drawn into EDTA tubes, processed within 24 hours, and PBMCs were isolated by density gradient centrifugation. PBMCs intended for TCR sequencing were frozen in liquid nitrogen and were later thawed in a 37 degrees C water bath. A purity of at least 90% was achieved for sorted or isolated CD4+, CD8+ and CD8+ TEMRA cells. RNA was extracted with the RNeasy kit and about 0.5 to 1 ug was reverse transcribed using random hexamers. The immunoSEQ multiplex PCR assay, covering 54 Vbeta and 13 Jbeta segments, was used to amplify TCR beta CDR3 regions. To correct PCR amplification bias, a synthetic template baseline was used for both primer optimization and computational correction. In the authors' own workflow: Reads were annotated to V, D and J genes according to IMGT and were analyzed with immunoSEQ Analyzer, with only productive sequences retained. Clonality was computed as one minus Shannon entropy normalized by log2 of the number of productive unique sequences. Public and private clones were assessed among the 100 most prevalent clones of each patient and control. A clone was defined as Susac-specific if it was absent from the healthy and MS cohorts, from some 1,100 published viral clones and from other ImmuneACCESS disease sequences. TCRdb applied fastp at Q25 and MiXCR to the public reads, then kept only in-frame beta chains. A single entry per CDR3 protein holds the most common genes and DNA from its merged rows. These V and J calls derive from TCRdb rather than the authors' analysis. Across this sample there are about 140,000 distinct CDR3 sequences, with 85% to 95% seen only once. The top ten clones comprise 0.13% to 0.15% of the sample.

Sample: CD4+ T cells from PBMCs. The chain uses TRBV18 and TRBJ2-7; perhaps TRBD1 is the D gene, with 5 bases matching. This sequence originates from a human donor with Susac syndrome. The CDR3 region has the sequence CASSPIGASEQYF. The nucleotide sequence reads as follows: TGTGCCAGCTCACCAATAGGGGCCAGCGAGCAGTACTTC.